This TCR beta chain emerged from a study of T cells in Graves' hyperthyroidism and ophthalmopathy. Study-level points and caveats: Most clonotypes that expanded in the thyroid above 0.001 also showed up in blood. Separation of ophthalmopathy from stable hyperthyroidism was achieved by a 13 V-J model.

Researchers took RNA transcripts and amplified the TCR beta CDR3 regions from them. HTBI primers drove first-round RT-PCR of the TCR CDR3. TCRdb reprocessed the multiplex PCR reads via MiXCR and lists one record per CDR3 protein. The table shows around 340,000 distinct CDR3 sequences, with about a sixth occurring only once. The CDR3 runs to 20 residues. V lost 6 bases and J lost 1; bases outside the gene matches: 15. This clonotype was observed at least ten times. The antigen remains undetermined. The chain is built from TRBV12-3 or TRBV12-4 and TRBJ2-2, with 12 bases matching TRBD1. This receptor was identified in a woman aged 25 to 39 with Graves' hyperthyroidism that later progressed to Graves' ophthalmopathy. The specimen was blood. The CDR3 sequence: CASSPRRDRGLLGNTGELFF. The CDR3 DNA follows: TGTGCCAGCAGCCCACGACGGGACAGGGGGCTTCTTGGGAACACCGGGGAGCTGTTTTTT.